This record covers a single T cell receptor beta chain. Additional DNA sequences in this sample encode the identical CDR3. The length of the CDR3 is 13 residues. V shed 2 bases and J shed 1 base, with 5 bases lying between them. Germline V lookup: CDR1 MNHEY, CDR2 SMNVEV (reference sequence). The data stem from a study of OX40 agonist ivuxolimab in advanced cancers. Repertoires were generated with immunoSEQ multiplex PCR, while TCRdb's copy carries only in-frame clones and drops some. Of tens of thousands of clones listed, 93% are singletons. This specimen was CD4+ or CD8+ T cells sorted from blood, taken in a trial of the OX40 agonist ivuxolimab. V usage is TRBV27 and J usage is TRBJ1-1; D possibly corresponds to TRBD1 (5 bases). The TCR was taken from an adult with an advanced solid tumor such as melanoma, head and neck, liver or kidney cancer. DNA of the CDR3: TGTGCCAGCAGTTTAAGGGGGAACACTGAAGCTTTCTTT. Residues: CASSLRGNTEAFF.